The sequence of this T cell receptor beta chain was determined in a study of blood T cell repertoires in COVID-19 (dated by TCRdb to 2018 to 2021). With respect to the entire study: Collaborator samples came from the United States, Italy and Spain and covered acute and convalescent phases of COVID-19. The repertoires were released in a freely available public database intended as a resource for research on the immune response to SARS-CoV-2. The prospective study material was composed of cDNA or gDNA derived from T cells, B-cell-depleted T cells, or PBMCs. The dataset comprised deeply sampled blood TCRbeta repertoires from subjects exposed to, actively infected with, or recovered from COVID-19. The samples were drawn from the first 160 participants of the ongoing ImmuneRACE study and from 1,200 or so subjects provided by 6 global collaborators. A de-identified subject ID, COVID-19 status, age in years and sex were almost always included in the sample metadata. Where HLA class I and class II types were available, the types were taken from metadata supplied by the sample provider, not from assay-based typing. The study at large found these results: How much clinical and demographic metadata was included differed by source and by participant, and the metadata was provided uncurated.

Looking up the germline V gene yields CDR1 SGHRS and CDR2 YFSETQ. V loses 0 bases at its end and J loses 4 bases; junction bases beyond the gene matches: 8. The CDR3 runs 16 residues from the cysteine to the phenylalanine. Only the CDR3 DNA stays, 48 bases, in frame from base 1. The immunoSEQ Assay, a bias-controlled multiplex PCR, was used to amplify TCRbeta CDR3 regions from genomic DNA. In the authors' own workflow: The number of nucleated cells in each sample was estimated from the amplification of reference gene primers within the assay. To quantify the absolute abundance of each unique TCRbeta CDR3 rearrangement, sequence reads were collapsed and filtered. For each sample, productive Simpson clonality was calculated as the square root of Simpson's diversity index over productive rearrangements. The table comes from immuneACCESS by way of TCRdb, which keeps in-frame sequences with V and J called. Part of the clones is missing from these tables; in studies checked, under half for an unresolved V gene and the rest for unknown reasons. From that table come the V and J calls and clone size; the DNA was used to work out D and trimming. In this sample the table shows hundreds of thousands of clones, roughly 86% of which occur a single time. The ten largest clones add up to 1.5% to 2% of the sample.

Another Seattle source contributed samples from volunteer blood donors who had recovered from COVID-19. Each collaborating institution followed its own protocols to collect whole blood in K2EDTA tubes. For TCRbeta analysis, collaborators shipped samples as frozen whole blood, isolated PBMCs, or DNA extracted from either of those sample types. In its sample, this clone was seen once. Its antigen is unknown. The record has no base qualities; no much larger clone is one base away. The rearrangement combines TRBV5-1 with TRBJ2-5; 8 bases in the junction line up with TRBD2. The sequencing sample was made of peripheral blood. The source is a woman aged 60 to 75 who had recovered from COVID-19. The sequenced DNA is TGCGCCAGCAGCTTGGCCGGGGGGGACTGGGCAGAGACCCAGTACTTC. Translated, this is CASSLAGGDWAETQYF. The entire variable domain, with the stretches around the CDR3 drawn from the reference TRBV5-1 and TRBJ2-5 proteins, is KAGVTQTPRYLIKTRGQQVTLSCSPISGHRSVSWYQQTPGQGLQFLFEYFSETQRNKGNFPGRFSGRQFSNSRSEMNVSTLELGDSALYLCASSLAGGDWAETQYFGPGTRLLVL.